These 13 T cell receptor beta chains came from one sample sequenced in a study of shared clonotypes between healthy human individuals. Data came from immunoSEQ multiplex PCR; TCRdb stores just in-frame clones and leaves some out. This table holds about 600,000 clones, around 97% found once. The sample consisted of naive CD4+ T cells sorted from blood. The sample's subset: CD45RA+ positively selected. These TCRs come from a woman aged 25 to 45 in good health.

The genes are TRBV5-6 and TRBJ2-7; 7 positions match TRBD1. CDR1 is SGHDT and CDR2 is YYEEEE in the germline V gene. CDR3 length equals 14 residues. V was pared by 0 bases and J by 5 bases, with 5 bases of the junction left unmatched. The CDR3 spells CASSLETGIHEQYF. CDR3 coding DNA: TGTGCCAGCAGCTTGGAGACAGGGATCCACGAGCAGTACTTC.

The genes are TRBV7-3 and TRBJ2-1; 10 bases agree with TRBD2. Germline V gene data show CDR1 as SGHTA and CDR2 as FQGTGA. This CDR3 spans 15 amino acids. V trimming: 10 bases; J trimming: 2 bases; junction bases outside the gene matches: 8. CDR3 region: CATSQGLATYNEQFF. The DNA for the CDR3 is TGTGCCACCAGTCAGGGACTAGCGACCTACAATGAGCAGTTCTTC.

CDR3 amino acids: CASSLPTFTGGSGNTIYF. In nucleotides, the CDR3 is TGCGCCAGCAGCCTACCTACCTTTACAGGGGGCTCTGGAAACACCATATATTTT. V is TRBV4-1 and J is TRBJ1-3, with TRBD1 matching over 8 bases. Germline trimming cut 4 bases from V and 0 bases from J; bases unmatched to any gene: 11. The CDR3 consists of 18 residues. Germline values: CDR1 MGHRA, CDR2 YSYEKL.

This rearrangement joins TRBV27 to TRBJ2-7, with a possible D match to TRBD1 (6 bases). The V end was cut by 6 bases, the J end by 2 bases, with 17 bases between. The CDR3 is made up of 15 amino acids. CDR1 and CDR2 from the germline V gene are MNHEY and SMNVEV (reference sequence). The CDR3 protein is CASSRTLGQPYEQYF. CDR3 DNA: TGTGCCAGCAGCCGCACCCTGGGACAACCCTACGAGCAGTACTTC.

V gene TRBV18 combines with J gene TRBJ1-3; the match to TRBD1 covers 9 bases. Trimming cost V 0 bases and J 2 bases; bases outside gene matches: 8. This CDR3 comprises 18 residues. From germline, CDR1 is KGHSH and CDR2 LQKENI. CDR3 loop: CASSPPGQGDNAGNTIYF. In nucleotides, the CDR3 is TGTGCCAGCTCACCACCGGGACAGGGCGACAATGCTGGAAACACCATATATTTT.

This rearrangement joins TRBV9 to TRBJ2-5, with a tentative D call TRBD2 (6 bases). The J call could be wrong; TRBJ2-7 is a better fit for the DNA end. Germline assignment: CDR1 SGDLS and CDR2 YYNGEE. This CDR3 comprises 12 residues. For the CDR3, the DNA is TGTGCCAGCGGAGGAGGGGTCTACGAGCAGTACTTC. It encodes CASGGGVYEQYF.

The chain couples TRBV27 to TRBJ2-2; D not certain. CDR1 is MNHEY, CDR2 SMNVEV, per germline (reference sequence). V was clipped by 4 bases and J by 7 bases, with 13 bases between them. The CDR3 contains 14 residues. The CDR3 nucleotides read TGTGCCAGCAGTTATGGGCAGTTCTACGGGGAGCTGTTTTTT. Its translation: CASSYGQFYGELFF.

This clone was seen a handful of times. Other DNA sequences in the same sample also yield this CDR3. The chain employs TRBV30 and TRBJ2-7, with D uncertain. From germline, CDR1 is GTSNPN and CDR2 SVGIG (reference sequence). The CDR3 totals 12 residues. The ends were cut back, 0 bases at V and 3 bases at J, with 6 bases in the middle. CDR3 region: CAWSVLGYEQYF. The DNA of the CDR3 is TGTGCCTGGAGTGTACTGGGCTACGAGCAGTACTTC.

A single count supports this clone. The chain combines TRBV10-2 with TRBJ2-7; D is perhaps TRBD1 (5 bases). Germline V gene lookup returns CDR1 WSHSY and CDR2 SAAADI. Trimming stripped 5 bases from V and 3 bases from J, with 11 bases between. CDR3 length: 13 residues. DNA of the CDR3: TGCGCCAGCAGTTCCCTAGGGGTCTACGAGCAGTACTTC. Protein sequence: CASSSLGVYEQYF.

The chain links TRBV5-1 to TRBJ2-6; possible D gene TRBD2, 6 bases. CDR1 SGHRS and CDR2 YFSETQ come from the germline V gene. This CDR3 comprises 17 residues. V was trimmed by 3 bases and J by 4 bases, leaving 17 bases between them. The CDR3 nucleotides are TGCGCCAGCAGCTCGCCCGGGACTCCGTCCGGGGCCAACGTCCTGACTTTC. It yields the protein CASSSPGTPSGANVLTF.

As DNA, the CDR3 is TGCGCCAGCAGCCATTCCCAGCGGTACCAAGAGACCCAGTACTTC. Protein: CASSHSQRYQETQYF. The V gene is TRBV5-1, the J gene TRBJ2-5; D might be TRBD2 (5 bases). The CDR3 consists of 15 residues. Between the trimmed V and J ends, which lost 4 bases and 0 bases, there was a span of 13 bases. In germline, CDR1 is SGHRS, CDR2 YFSETQ.

The chain carries TRBV7-2 and TRBJ1-2, with D perhaps TRBD1 (6 bases). This CDR3 spans 16 amino acids. Germline CDR1 SGHTA, CDR2 FQGNSA. V was shortened by 6 bases and J by 8 bases, with 25 bases between the two germline ends. The CDR3 DNA sequence: TGTGCCAGCAGTGTGCCAGGGGTTGCCGGGGCCGGGGGCTACACCTTC. Residues: CASSVPGVAGAGGYTF.

The rearrangement joins TRBV6-5 to TRBJ1-2; TRBD1 might be the D (6 bases). The CDR3 has 14 residues. Between the trimmed V and J ends, which lost 6 bases and 2 bases, there was a span of 13 bases. Germline lookup yields CDR1 MNHEY and CDR2 SVGAGI. The CDR3 reads CASRQGTRNYGYTF. DNA for the CDR3: TGTGCCAGCAGGCAGGGGACCCGAAACTATGGCTACACCTTC.